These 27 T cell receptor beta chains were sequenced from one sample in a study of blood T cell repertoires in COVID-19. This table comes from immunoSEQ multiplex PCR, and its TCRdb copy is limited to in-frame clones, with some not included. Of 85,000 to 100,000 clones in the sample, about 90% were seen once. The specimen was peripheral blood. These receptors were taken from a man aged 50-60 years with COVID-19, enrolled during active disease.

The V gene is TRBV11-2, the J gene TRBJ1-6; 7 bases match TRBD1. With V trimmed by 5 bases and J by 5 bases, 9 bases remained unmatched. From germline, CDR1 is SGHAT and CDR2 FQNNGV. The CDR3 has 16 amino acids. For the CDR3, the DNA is TGTGCCAGCAGCCGTCACGGGACAGCCAATAATTCACCCCTCCACTTT. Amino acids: CASSRHGTANNSPLHF.

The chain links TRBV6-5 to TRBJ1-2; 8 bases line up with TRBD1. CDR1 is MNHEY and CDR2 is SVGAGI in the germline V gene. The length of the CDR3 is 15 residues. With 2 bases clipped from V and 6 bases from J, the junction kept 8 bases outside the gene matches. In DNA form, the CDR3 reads TGTGCCAGCAGTTACGCCGGGCAGGGGGCGGATGGCTACACCTTC. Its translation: CASSYAGQGADGYTF.

The CDR3 loop is CASSRSRADTGELFF. The DNA of the CDR3 is TGTGCCAGCTCACGGTCGCGGGCCGACACCGGGGAGCTGTTTTTT. The genes are TRBV18 and TRBJ2-2, with a weak D call TRBD2 (5 bases). CDR1 is KGHSH and CDR2 is LQKENI in the germline V gene. V gave up 4 bases and J gave up 3 bases, with 12 bases separating them. The CDR3 sequence is 15 residues long.

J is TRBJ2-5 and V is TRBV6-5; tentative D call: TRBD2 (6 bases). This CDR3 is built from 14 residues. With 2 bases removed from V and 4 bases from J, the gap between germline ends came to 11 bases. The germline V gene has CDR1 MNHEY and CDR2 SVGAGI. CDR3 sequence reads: CASSYGRGAETQYF. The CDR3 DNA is TGTGCCAGCAGTTACGGGCGGGGCGCAGAGACCCAGTACTTC.

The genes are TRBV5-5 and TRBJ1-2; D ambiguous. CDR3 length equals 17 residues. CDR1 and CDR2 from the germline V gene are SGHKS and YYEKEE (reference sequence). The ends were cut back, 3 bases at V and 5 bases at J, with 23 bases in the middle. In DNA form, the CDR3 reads TGTGCCAGCAGCTCATTCTTGACGGATATTAGCTTTTATGGCTACACCTTC. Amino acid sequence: CASSSFLTDISFYGYTF. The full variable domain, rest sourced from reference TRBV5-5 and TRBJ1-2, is DAGVTQSPTHLIKTRGQQVTLRCSPISGHKSVSWYQQVLGQGPQFIFQYYEKEERGRGNFPDRFSARQFPNYSSELNVNALLLGDSALYLCASSSFLTDISFYGYTFGSGTRLTVV.

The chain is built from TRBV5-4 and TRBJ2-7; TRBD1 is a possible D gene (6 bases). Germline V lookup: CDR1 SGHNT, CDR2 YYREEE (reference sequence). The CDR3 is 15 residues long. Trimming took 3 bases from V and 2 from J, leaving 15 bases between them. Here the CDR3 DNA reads TGTGCCAGCAGCTCTCGGGACAACTCGACCTACGAGCAGTACTTC. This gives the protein CASSSRDNSTYEQYF.

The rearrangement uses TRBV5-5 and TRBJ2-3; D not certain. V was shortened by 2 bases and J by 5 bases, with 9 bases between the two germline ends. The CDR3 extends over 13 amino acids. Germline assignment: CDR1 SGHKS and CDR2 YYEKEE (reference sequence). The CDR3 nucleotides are TGTGCCAGCAGCTTTGGCCGACAAGATACGCAGTATTTT. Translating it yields CASSFGRQDTQYF.

The CDR3 coding sequence is TGTGCCAGCAGCCAGACTAGCGGGGGGGCTTACAATGAGCAGTTCTTC. This codes for CASSQTSGGAYNEQFF. V gene TRBV6-6 combines with J gene TRBJ2-1, with 14 nucleotides matching TRBD2. J gave up 4 bases and V 6 bases, and 5 bases lay outside the gene matches. Germline CDR1 reads MNHNY; CDR2 reads SVGAGI (reference sequence). This CDR3 comprises 16 residues.

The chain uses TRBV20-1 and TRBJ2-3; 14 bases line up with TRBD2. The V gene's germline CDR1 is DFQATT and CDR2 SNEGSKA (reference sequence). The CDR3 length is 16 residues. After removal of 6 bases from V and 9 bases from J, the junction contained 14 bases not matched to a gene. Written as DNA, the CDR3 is TGCAGTGCAAGTATTGGGACTAGCGGGGGCATAAACACGCAGTATTTT. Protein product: CSASIGTSGGINTQYF.

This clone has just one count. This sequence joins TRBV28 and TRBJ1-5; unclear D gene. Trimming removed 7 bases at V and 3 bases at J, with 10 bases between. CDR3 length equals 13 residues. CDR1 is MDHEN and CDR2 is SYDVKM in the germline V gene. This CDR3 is CASKIAVNQPQHF. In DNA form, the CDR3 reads TGTGCCAGCAAGATCGCGGTCAATCAGCCCCAGCATTTT.

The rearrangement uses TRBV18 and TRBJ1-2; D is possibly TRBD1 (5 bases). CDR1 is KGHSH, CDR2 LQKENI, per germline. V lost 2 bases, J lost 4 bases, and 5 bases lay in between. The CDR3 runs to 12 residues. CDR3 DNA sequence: TGTGCCAGCTCACCAACAGGCTATGGCTACACCTTC. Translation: CASSPTGYGYTF.

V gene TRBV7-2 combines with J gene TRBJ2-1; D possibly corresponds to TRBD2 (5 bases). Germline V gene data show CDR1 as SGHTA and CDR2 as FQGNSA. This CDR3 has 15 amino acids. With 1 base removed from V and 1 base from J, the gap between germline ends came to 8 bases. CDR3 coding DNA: TGTGCCAGCAGCTTAGAGCGGAGATCCTACAATGAGCAGTTCTTC. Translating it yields CASSLERRSYNEQFF.

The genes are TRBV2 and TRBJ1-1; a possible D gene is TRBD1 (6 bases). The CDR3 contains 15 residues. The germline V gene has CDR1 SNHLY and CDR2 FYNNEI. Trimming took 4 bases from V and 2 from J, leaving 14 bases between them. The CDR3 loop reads CASSGGGTYNTEAFF. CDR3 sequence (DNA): TGTGCCAGCAGTGGAGGTGGGACATATAACACTGAAGCTTTCTTT.

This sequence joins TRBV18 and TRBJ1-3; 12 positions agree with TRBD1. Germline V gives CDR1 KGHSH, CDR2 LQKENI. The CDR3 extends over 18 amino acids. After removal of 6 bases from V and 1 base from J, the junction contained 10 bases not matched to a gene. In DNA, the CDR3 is TGTGCCAGCTCCCCCGGGACAGGGGGCGATCTTTCTGGAAACACCATATATTTT. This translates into CASSPGTGGDLSGNTIYF. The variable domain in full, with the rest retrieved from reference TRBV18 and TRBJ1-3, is NAGVMQNPRHLVRRRGQEARLRCSPMKGHSHVYWYRQLPEEGLKFMVYLQKENIIDESGMPKERFSAEFPKEGPSILRIQQVVRGDSAAYFCASSPGTGGDLSGNTIYFGEGSWLTVV.

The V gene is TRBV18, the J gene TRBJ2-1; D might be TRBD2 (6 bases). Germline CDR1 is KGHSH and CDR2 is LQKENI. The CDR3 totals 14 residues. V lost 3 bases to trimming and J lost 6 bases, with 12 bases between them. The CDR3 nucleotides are TGTGCCAGCTCACCTTCCGGGGGAGGCAATGAGCAGTTCTTC. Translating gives CASSPSGGGNEQFF.

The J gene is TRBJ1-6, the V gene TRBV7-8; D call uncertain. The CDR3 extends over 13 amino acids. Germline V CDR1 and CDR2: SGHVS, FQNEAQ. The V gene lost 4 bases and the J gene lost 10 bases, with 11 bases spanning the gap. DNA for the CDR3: TGTGCCAGCAGCTCCGTCAGAGGATCACCCCTCCACTTT. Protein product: CASSSVRGSPLHF. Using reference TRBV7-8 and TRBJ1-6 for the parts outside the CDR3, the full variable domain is GAGVSQSPRYKVAKRGQDVALRCDPISGHVSLFWYQQALGQGPEFLTYFQNEAQLDKSGLPSDRFFAERPEGSVSTLKIQRTQQEDSAVYLCASSSVRGSPLHFGNGTRLTVT.

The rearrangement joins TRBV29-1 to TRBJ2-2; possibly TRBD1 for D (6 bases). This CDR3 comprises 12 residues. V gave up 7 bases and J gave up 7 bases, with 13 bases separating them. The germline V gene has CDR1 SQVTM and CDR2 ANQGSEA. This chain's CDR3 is CSAQGPNGELFF. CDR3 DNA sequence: TGCAGCGCACAGGGACCGAACGGGGAGCTGTTTTTT.

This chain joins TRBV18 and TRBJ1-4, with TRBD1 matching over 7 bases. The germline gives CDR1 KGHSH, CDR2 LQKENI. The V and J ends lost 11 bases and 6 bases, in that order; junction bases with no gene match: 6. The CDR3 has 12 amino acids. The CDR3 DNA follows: TGTGCCGGCGGAGGGACAGATGAAAAACTGTTTTTT. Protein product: CAGGGTDEKLFF.

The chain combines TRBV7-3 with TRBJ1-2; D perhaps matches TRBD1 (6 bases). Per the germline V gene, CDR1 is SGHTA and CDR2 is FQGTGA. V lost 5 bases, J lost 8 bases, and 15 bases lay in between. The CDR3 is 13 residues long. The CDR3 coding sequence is TGTGCCAGCAGCCCCGACAGGCTAGGCGGCTACACCTTC. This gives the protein CASSPDRLGGYTF.

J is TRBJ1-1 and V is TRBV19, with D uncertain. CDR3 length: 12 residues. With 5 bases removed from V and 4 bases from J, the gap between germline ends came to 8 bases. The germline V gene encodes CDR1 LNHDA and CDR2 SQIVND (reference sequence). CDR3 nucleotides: TGTGCCAGTAGTGTCGGGTTCACTGAAGCTTTCTTT. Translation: CASSVGFTEAFF.

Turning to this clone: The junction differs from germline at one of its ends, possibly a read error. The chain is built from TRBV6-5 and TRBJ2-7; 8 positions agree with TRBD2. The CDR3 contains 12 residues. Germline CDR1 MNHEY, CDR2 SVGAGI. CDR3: CASDTPGTSRFF. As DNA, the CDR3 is TGTGCCAGCGACACCCCCGGGACTAGTCGGTTTTTC.

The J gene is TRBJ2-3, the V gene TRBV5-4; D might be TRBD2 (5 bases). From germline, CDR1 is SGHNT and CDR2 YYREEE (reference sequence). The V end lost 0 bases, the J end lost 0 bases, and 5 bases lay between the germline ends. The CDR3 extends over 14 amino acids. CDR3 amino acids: CASSLGTSTDTQYF. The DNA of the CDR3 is TGTGCCAGCAGCTTGGGGACTAGCACAGATACGCAGTATTTT.

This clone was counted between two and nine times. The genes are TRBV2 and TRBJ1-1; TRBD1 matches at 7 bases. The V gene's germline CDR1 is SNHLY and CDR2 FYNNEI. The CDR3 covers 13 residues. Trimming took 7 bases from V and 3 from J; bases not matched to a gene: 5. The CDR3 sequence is CASNVRGDTEAFF. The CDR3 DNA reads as TGTGCCAGCAATGTCAGGGGGGACACTGAAGCTTTCTTT.

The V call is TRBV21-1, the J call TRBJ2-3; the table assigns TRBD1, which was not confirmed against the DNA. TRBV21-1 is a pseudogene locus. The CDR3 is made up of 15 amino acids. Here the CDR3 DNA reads TGTGCCAGCAGCAAAGGGGGGGACAGTACAGATACGCAGTATTTT. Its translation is CASSKGGDSTDTQYF.

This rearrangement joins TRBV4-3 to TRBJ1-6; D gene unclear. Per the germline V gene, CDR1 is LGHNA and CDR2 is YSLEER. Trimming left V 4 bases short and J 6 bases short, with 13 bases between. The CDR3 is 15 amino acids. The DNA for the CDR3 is TGCGCCAGCAGCCCGCGGGGTCAGGCTAATTCACCCCTCCACTTT. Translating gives CASSPRGQANSPLHF.

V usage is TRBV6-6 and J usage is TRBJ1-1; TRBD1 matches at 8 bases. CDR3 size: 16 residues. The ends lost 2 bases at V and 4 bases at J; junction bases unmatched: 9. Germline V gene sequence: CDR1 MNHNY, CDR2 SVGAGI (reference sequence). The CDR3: CASSYTAGGLTTEAFF. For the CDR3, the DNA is TGTGCCAGCAGTTACACAGCAGGGGGCTTGACCACTGAAGCTTTCTTT.

The CDR3 nucleotides read TGTGCCAGCAGCTTAGGGGGACAGGGAAACACCATATATTTT. This translates into CASSLGGQGNTIYF. The chain links TRBV7-9 to TRBJ1-3; 7 bases agree with TRBD1. Trimming removed 1 base from V and 4 bases from J; junction bases left unmatched: 1. This CDR3 has 14 residues. Germline V CDR1 and CDR2: SEHNR, FQNEAQ (reference sequence).